This T cell receptor (beta chain) is drawn from a study of breast tumors, draining lymph nodes, adjacent tissues. Study findings and constraints: Tumor repertoires ranked between lymph nodes and nontumor tissue in diversity, with V and J gene preferences. Data fit most tumor T cells coming from lymph node, expanding in tumor. Data only fit, rather than demonstrated, lymph node origin of most tumor T cells. Luminal-like breast cancer showed significantly higher tumor–nontumor repertoire similarity than basal-like.

This clonotype was recorded at least ten times. The antigen is unknown. The CDR3 consists of 14 residues. V shed 5 bases and J 1 base; nucleotides not matched to a gene: 5. Germline-derived CDR1 and CDR2 are DFQATT and SNEGSKA (reference sequence). Axillary draining lymph nodes of breast cancer patients supplied the node samples. Via MiXCR, TCRdb re-called the multiplex PCR reads, giving one row per CDR3 protein. This sample carries around 130,000 distinct CDR3 sequences, 20% to 25% of them seen once, and the ten largest clones take about 2%. Specimen: axillary lymph node tissue. The genes are TRBV20-1 and TRBJ2-1; 7 bases map to TRBD2. The TCR comes from a female donor with breast cancer. Some clones in this sample may be carry-over from other donors' samples. The CDR3 reads CSALSGRSYNEQFF. The CDR3 bases are TGCAGTGCTCTCTCCGGGAGGTCCTACAATGAGCAGTTCTTC.